Listed below are T cell receptor beta chains from one sample, sequenced in a study of graft-versus-host responses after intestinal transplantation. Sequencing was performed with immunoSEQ multiplex PCR; in TCRdb, only in-frame clones are kept and a portion is missing. The sample yields about 15,000 clones, roughly two thirds seen once. Source: ileum tissue, taken approximately 670 days after intestinal transplantation. The origin of the receptors is a human patient who received an intestinal transplant, so some T cells may come from the graft donor. Each CDR3 is given with its conserved first and last residue. Fields, in order: V gene, clone size, J gene, D gene, CDR3 protein, CDR3 DNA. A D gene is named only where the DNA matches it firmly. Clone size appears in some rows only: once, few, many, or a class for an expanded clone.

v_call: TRBV6-1
clone_size: .
j_call: TRBJ1-4
d_call: .
cdr3_aa: CASSEFQTNEKLFF
cdr3_nt: TGTGCCAGCAGTGAATTCCAGACTAATGAAAAACTGTTTTTT

v_call: TRBV27
clone_size: .
j_call: TRBJ2-7
d_call: .
cdr3_aa: CATFRVSYEQYF
cdr3_nt: TGTGCCACCTTCCGGGTTTCCTACGAGCAGTACTTC

v_call: TRBV9
clone_size: .
j_call: TRBJ2-5
d_call: TRBD2
cdr3_aa: CASSFSAGGQETQYF
cdr3_nt: TGTGCCAGCAGCTTTAGTGCGGGGGGGCAAGAGACCCAGTACTTC

v_call: TRBV13
clone_size: .
j_call: TRBJ1-1
d_call: .
cdr3_aa: CASRRDYTEAFF
cdr3_nt: TGTGCCAGCCGCAGGGACTACACTGAAGCTTTCTTT

v_call: TRBV5-1
clone_size: .
j_call: TRBJ1-1
d_call: .
cdr3_aa: CASSQTGYTEAFF
cdr3_nt: TGCGCCAGCAGTCAGACAGGTTACACTGAAGCTTTCTTT

v_call: TRBV15
clone_size: .
j_call: TRBJ2-3
d_call: .
cdr3_aa: CATSTISTDTQYF
cdr3_nt: TGTGCCACCAGCACTATCAGCACAGATACGCAGTATTTT

v_call: TRBV23-1
clone_size: few
j_call: TRBJ1-5
d_call: .
cdr3_aa: CASSQSKSSTGQPQHF
cdr3_nt: TGCGCCAGCAGTCAATCTAAAAGTAGTACGGGTCAGCCCCAGCATTTT

v_call: TRBV4-3
clone_size: .
j_call: TRBJ2-1
d_call: .
cdr3_aa: CASSQDGTTYNEQFF
cdr3_nt: TGCGCCAGCAGCCAAGATGGTACAACCTACAATGAGCAGTTCTTC

v_call: TRBV5-6
clone_size: .
j_call: TRBJ1-1
d_call: TRBD1
cdr3_aa: CASSFTGEAFF
cdr3_nt: TGTGCCAGCAGCTTCACAGGGGAGGCTTTCTTT

v_call: TRBV27
clone_size: .
j_call: TRBJ2-1
d_call: TRBD1
cdr3_aa: CASSLSPGGGYSYNEQFF
cdr3_nt: TGTGCCAGCAGTTTATCGCCAGGGGGCGGATACTCCTACAATGAGCAGTTCTTC

v_call: TRBV7-8
clone_size: .
j_call: TRBJ1-4
d_call: .
cdr3_aa: CASSLGRGSTNEKLFF
cdr3_nt: TGTGCCAGCAGCTTAGGGCGAGGGTCAACTAATGAAAAACTGTTTTTT

v_call: TRBV2
clone_size: once
j_call: TRBJ2-1
d_call: TRBD2
cdr3_aa: CASSLSGVSYNEQFF
cdr3_nt: TGTGCCAGCAGTCTTAGCGGGGTTTCCTACAATGAGCAGTTCTTC

v_call: TRBV2
clone_size: few
j_call: TRBJ2-7
d_call: .
cdr3_aa: CASSNDRIYEQYF
cdr3_nt: TGTGCCAGCAGTAATGACAGGATCTACGAGCAGTACTTC

v_call: TRBV6-5
clone_size: few
j_call: TRBJ1-1
d_call: .
cdr3_aa: CASSRPGGGTEAFF
cdr3_nt: TGTGCCAGCAGTCGTCCCGGAGGAGGGACTGAAGCTTTCTTT

v_call: TRBV4-3
clone_size: .
j_call: TRBJ1-4
d_call: .
cdr3_aa: CASSQGHRDNEKLFF
cdr3_nt: TGCGCCAGCAGCCAAGGTCACAGGGACAATGAAAAACTGTTTTTT

v_call: TRBV7-9
clone_size: .
j_call: TRBJ1-4
d_call: TRBD1
cdr3_aa: CASRGQAMEKLFF
cdr3_nt: TGTGCCAGCAGAGGACAGGCAATGGAAAAACTGTTTTTT

v_call: TRBV6-6
clone_size: few
j_call: TRBJ1-5
d_call: .
cdr3_aa: CASSYSGVGNQPQHF
cdr3_nt: TGTGCCAGCAGTTACTCGGGAGTGGGCAATCAGCCCCAGCATTTT

v_call: TRBV10-1
clone_size: .
j_call: TRBJ2-7
d_call: TRBD1
cdr3_aa: CASSSGTGSREQYF
cdr3_nt: TGCGCCAGCAGTTCCGGGACAGGGTCCCGCGAGCAGTACTTC

v_call: TRBV6-1
clone_size: .
j_call: TRBJ1-6
d_call: TRBD1
cdr3_aa: CASSGAGGRDSPLHF
cdr3_nt: TGTGCCAGCAGTGGAGCAGGGGGCCGGGATTCACCCCTCCACTTT

v_call: TRBV6-1
clone_size: .
j_call: TRBJ2-7
d_call: TRBD1
cdr3_aa: CASSRQGLGYEQYF
cdr3_nt: TGTGCCAGCAGTCGACAGGGGCTTGGGTACGAGCAGTACTTC

v_call: TRBV2
clone_size: .
j_call: TRBJ1-4
d_call: .
cdr3_aa: CASSGGQTSPKLFF
cdr3_nt: TGTGCCAGCAGTGGTGGACAGACGTCACCAAAACTGTTTTTT

v_call: TRBV15
clone_size: .
j_call: TRBJ2-1
d_call: .
cdr3_aa: CATSRDPPAGALTNNEQFF
cdr3_nt: TGTGCCACCAGCAGAGATCCTCCCGCGGGGGCCTTGACAAACAATGAGCAGTTCTTC

v_call: TRBV27
clone_size: .
j_call: TRBJ1-3
d_call: .
cdr3_aa: CASSLSGHPLSGNTIYF
cdr3_nt: TGTGCCAGCAGTTTATCCGGACACCCTCTCTCTGGAAACACCATATATTTT

v_call: TRBV11-2
clone_size: once
j_call: TRBJ2-1
d_call: .
cdr3_aa: CASSLRNSRNEQFF
cdr3_nt: TGTGCCAGCAGCTTACGAAACAGTCGCAATGAGCAGTTCTTC

v_call: TRBV7-9
clone_size: .
j_call: TRBJ2-5
d_call: .
cdr3_aa: CASSLSSLPETQYF
cdr3_nt: TGTGCCAGCAGCTTAAGTAGTCTACCGGAGACCCAGTACTTC

v_call: TRBV9
clone_size: .
j_call: TRBJ2-7
d_call: TRBD2
cdr3_aa: CASSEGLEFNEQYF
cdr3_nt: TGTGCCAGCAGCGAGGGACTAGAGTTCAACGAGCAGTACTTC

v_call: TRBV10-3
clone_size: .
j_call: TRBJ2-3
d_call: .
cdr3_aa: CAISGAGQLTDTQYF
cdr3_nt: TGTGCCATCAGCGGGGCAGGACAGCTCACAGATACGCAGTATTTT

v_call: TRBV30
clone_size: few
j_call: TRBJ1-4
d_call: .
cdr3_aa: CACRADGVGGKLFF
cdr3_nt: TGTGCCTGCCGGGCAGACGGGGTCGGTGGAAAACTGTTTTTT

v_call: TRBV11-2
clone_size: .
j_call: TRBJ2-7
d_call: TRBD1
cdr3_aa: CASSLGLGQGHSYEQYF
cdr3_nt: TGTGCCAGCAGCTTAGGTCTTGGACAGGGTCACTCCTACGAGCAGTACTTC

v_call: TRBV10-3
clone_size: .
j_call: TRBJ2-3
d_call: TRBD2
cdr3_aa: CAISERVSGESTDTQYF
cdr3_nt: TGTGCCATCAGTGAGAGGGTTAGCGGGGAAAGCACAGATACGCAGTATTTT

v_call: TRBV4-3
clone_size: .
j_call: TRBJ1-6
d_call: .
cdr3_aa: CASSQEPGYTNSPLHF
cdr3_nt: TGCGCCAGCAGCCAAGAGCCCGGGTATACTAATTCACCCCTCCACTTT

v_call: TRBV6-6
clone_size: .
j_call: TRBJ2-5
d_call: .
cdr3_aa: CASTKGEYGETQYF
cdr3_nt: TGTGCCAGCACGAAGGGGGAATACGGGGAGACCCAGTACTTC

v_call: TRBV7-2
clone_size: .
j_call: TRBJ2-7
d_call: .
cdr3_aa: CASSLALGGGGYEQYF
cdr3_nt: TGTGCCAGCAGCTTAGCGCTCGGAGGGGGCGGCTACGAGCAGTACTTC

v_call: TRBV4-3
clone_size: .
j_call: TRBJ1-1
d_call: .
cdr3_aa: CASSQLKTGGTEAFF
cdr3_nt: TGCGCCAGCAGCCAATTAAAGACAGGCGGGACTGAAGCTTTCTTT

v_call: TRBV27
clone_size: .
j_call: TRBJ1-5
d_call: TRBD1
cdr3_aa: CASSLLGDSINQPQHF
cdr3_nt: TGTGCCAGCAGTTTACTGGGGGACAGTATCAATCAGCCCCAGCATTTT

v_call: TRBV6-5
clone_size: once
j_call: TRBJ1-4
d_call: TRBD1
cdr3_aa: CASSPDRGREKLFF
cdr3_nt: TGTGCCAGCAGCCCCGACAGGGGGAGGGAAAAACTGTTTTTT

v_call: TRBV7-2
clone_size: .
j_call: TRBJ2-3
d_call: TRBD2
cdr3_aa: CASSARSGGDTQYF
cdr3_nt: TGTGCCAGCAGCGCTAGAAGCGGGGGGGATACGCAGTATTTT

v_call: TRBV7-7
clone_size: .
j_call: TRBJ2-7
d_call: .
cdr3_aa: CASSLALSGRYEQYF
cdr3_nt: TGTGCCAGCAGCTTAGCGCTGTCAGGGCGGTACGAGCAGTACTTC

v_call: TRBV7-2
clone_size: once
j_call: TRBJ1-4
d_call: .
cdr3_aa: CASRKSGSTNEKLFF
cdr3_nt: TGTGCCAGCAGGAAAAGCGGGTCAACTAATGAAAAACTGTTTTTT

v_call: TRBV7-6
clone_size: .
j_call: TRBJ2-2
d_call: TRBD2
cdr3_aa: CASSSGLAGNTGELFF
cdr3_nt: TGTGCCAGCAGCTCGGGACTAGCGGGGAACACCGGGGAGCTGTTTTTT

v_call: TRBV4-3
clone_size: .
j_call: TRBJ2-1
d_call: TRBD2
cdr3_aa: CASSQDLGLAGVYEQFF
cdr3_nt: TGCGCCAGCAGCCAAGATCTCGGACTAGCGGGGGTGTATGAGCAGTTCTTC

v_call: TRBV2
clone_size: .
j_call: TRBJ2-7
d_call: TRBD2
cdr3_aa: CASWTQNSGGAGEQYF
cdr3_nt: TGTGCCAGCTGGACCCAAAACAGCGGGGGGGCCGGCGAGCAGTACTTC

v_call: TRBV7-2
clone_size: once
j_call: TRBJ2-7
d_call: TRBD1
cdr3_aa: CASSLDPRALTGAYEQYF
cdr3_nt: TGTGCCAGCAGCTTAGACCCCAGAGCACTTACAGGGGCCTACGAGCAGTACTTC

v_call: TRBV30
clone_size: .
j_call: TRBJ1-4
d_call: TRBD1
cdr3_aa: CAWSPDAGQGGWATNEKLFF
cdr3_nt: TGTGCCTGGAGTCCAGATGCTGGACAGGGGGGCTGGGCAACTAATGAAAAACTGTTTTTT

v_call: TRBV28
clone_size: few
j_call: TRBJ1-5
d_call: .
cdr3_aa: CASTPGISNQPQHF
cdr3_nt: TGTGCCAGCACCCCAGGGATTAGCAATCAGCCCCAGCATTTT

v_call: TRBV4-3
clone_size: .
j_call: TRBJ1-3
d_call: TRBD1
cdr3_aa: CASSPTGGGNTIYF
cdr3_nt: TGCGCCAGCAGCCCGACAGGGGGTGGAAACACCATATATTTT

v_call: TRBV6-6
clone_size: .
j_call: TRBJ1-5
d_call: .
cdr3_aa: CASSGPGPSNQPQHF
cdr3_nt: TGTGCCAGCTCGGGTCCCGGTCCGAGCAATCAGCCCCAGCATTTT

v_call: TRBV4-3
clone_size: .
j_call: TRBJ2-3
d_call: TRBD2
cdr3_aa: CASSQGLASSTDTQYF
cdr3_nt: TGCGCCAGCAGCCAAGGACTAGCGTCTAGCACAGATACGCAGTATTTT

v_call: TRBV30
clone_size: .
j_call: TRBJ2-7
d_call: TRBD1
cdr3_aa: CAWGTGPYEQYF
cdr3_nt: TGTGCCTGGGGGACAGGGCCGTACGAGCAGTACTTC

v_call: TRBV6-5
clone_size: .
j_call: TRBJ2-7
d_call: .
cdr3_aa: CASRRAYEQYF
cdr3_nt: TGTGCCAGCAGACGGGCCTACGAGCAGTACTTC

v_call: TRBV11-2
clone_size: .
j_call: TRBJ2-1
d_call: .
cdr3_aa: CASSVSGTRYNEQFF
cdr3_nt: TGTGCCAGCAGCGTATCTGGGACTCGGTACAATGAGCAGTTCTTC

v_call: TRBV11-1
clone_size: once
j_call: TRBJ1-2
d_call: TRBD1
cdr3_aa: CASSLTPRQGGNYGYTF
cdr3_nt: TGTGCCAGCAGCTTAACCCCCCGACAGGGGGGTAACTATGGCTACACCTTC

v_call: TRBV7-2
clone_size: .
j_call: TRBJ1-1
d_call: .
cdr3_aa: CASSSPGGDNTEAFF
cdr3_nt: TGTGCCAGCAGCTCCCCGGGAGGGGACAACACTGAAGCTTTCTTT

v_call: TRBV19
clone_size: .
j_call: TRBJ1-2
d_call: .
cdr3_aa: CASSIAGARYGYTF
cdr3_nt: TGTGCCAGTAGTATAGCAGGGGCGCGTTATGGCTACACCTTC

v_call: TRBV7-2
clone_size: few
j_call: TRBJ1-2
d_call: .
cdr3_aa: CASSTSTGTLVGYTF
cdr3_nt: TGTGCCAGCAGCACCTCTACCGGGACTCTCGTAGGCTACACCTTC

v_call: TRBV9
clone_size: .
j_call: TRBJ1-2
d_call: .
cdr3_aa: CASSVGGQANYGYTF
cdr3_nt: TGTGCCAGCAGCGTAGGAGGGCAGGCTAACTATGGCTACACCTTC

v_call: TRBV6-4
clone_size: .
j_call: TRBJ2-3
d_call: TRBD2
cdr3_aa: CASSDRTSGADTQYF
cdr3_nt: TGTGCCAGCAGTGACCGGACTAGTGGGGCAGATACGCAGTATTTT

v_call: TRBV7-9
clone_size: .
j_call: TRBJ2-5
d_call: .
cdr3_aa: CASSPAVETQYF
cdr3_nt: TGTGCCAGCAGTCCCGCAGTCGAGACCCAGTACTTC

v_call: TRBV7-8
clone_size: .
j_call: TRBJ1-2
d_call: .
cdr3_aa: CASSLASRNYGYTF
cdr3_nt: TGTGCCAGCAGCTTAGCGAGTCGGAACTATGGCTACACCTTC